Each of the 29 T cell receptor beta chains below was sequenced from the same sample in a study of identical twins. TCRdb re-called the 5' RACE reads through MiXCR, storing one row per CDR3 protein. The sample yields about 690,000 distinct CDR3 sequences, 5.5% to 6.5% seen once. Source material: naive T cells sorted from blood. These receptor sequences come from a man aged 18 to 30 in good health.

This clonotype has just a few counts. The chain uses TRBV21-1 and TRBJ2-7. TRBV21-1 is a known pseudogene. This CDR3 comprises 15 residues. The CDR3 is CASSKPGQGPYEQYF. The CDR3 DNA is TGTGCCAGCAGCAAACCGGGACAGGGCCCCTACGAGCAGTACTTC.

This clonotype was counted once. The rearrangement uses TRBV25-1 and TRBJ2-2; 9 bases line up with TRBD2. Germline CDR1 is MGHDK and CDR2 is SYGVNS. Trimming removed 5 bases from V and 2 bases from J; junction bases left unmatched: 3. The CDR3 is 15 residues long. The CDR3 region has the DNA TGTGCCAGCAGTAGCGGGAGGTTCAACACCGGGGAGCTGTTTTTT. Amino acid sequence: CASSSGRFNTGELFF.

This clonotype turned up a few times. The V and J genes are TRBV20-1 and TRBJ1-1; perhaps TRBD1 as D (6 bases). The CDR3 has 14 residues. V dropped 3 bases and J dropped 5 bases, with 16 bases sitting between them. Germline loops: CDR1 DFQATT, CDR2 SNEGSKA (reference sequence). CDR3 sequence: CSASLGGPVTEAFF. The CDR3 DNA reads TGCAGTGCTAGTTTGGGGGGGCCGGTAACTGAAGCTTTCTTT.

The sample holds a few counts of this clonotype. The CDR3 protein is CASKLAVTYNEQFF. The CDR3 DNA follows: TGTGCCAGCAAACTAGCGGTGACCTACAATGAGCAGTTCTTC. The J gene is TRBJ2-1, the V gene TRBV2; 8 positions agree with TRBD2. The CDR3 extends over 14 amino acids. With V trimmed by 7 bases and J by 2 bases, 4 bases remained unmatched. Per the germline V gene, CDR1 is SNHLY and CDR2 is FYNNEI.

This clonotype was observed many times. CDR3 bases: TGCAGTGCTGACCCGGGACAGGTATACAATGAGCAGTTCTTC. Translating gives CSADPGQVYNEQFF. This chain links TRBV20-1 with TRBJ2-1; 8 bases are shared with TRBD1. Germline V CDR1 and CDR2: DFQATT, SNEGSKA (reference sequence). V shed 5 bases and J 4 bases; nucleotides not matched to a gene: 7. This CDR3 is 14 amino acids long.

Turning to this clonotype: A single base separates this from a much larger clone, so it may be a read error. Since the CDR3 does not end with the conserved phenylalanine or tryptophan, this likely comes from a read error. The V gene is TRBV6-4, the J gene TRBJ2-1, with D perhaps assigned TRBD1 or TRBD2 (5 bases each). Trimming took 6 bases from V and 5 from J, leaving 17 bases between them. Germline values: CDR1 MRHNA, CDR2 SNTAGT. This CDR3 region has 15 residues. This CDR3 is CASSATGRKNNEQFL. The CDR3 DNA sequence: TGTGCCAGCAGCGCGACGGGACGTAAAAACAATGAGCAGTTCCTC.

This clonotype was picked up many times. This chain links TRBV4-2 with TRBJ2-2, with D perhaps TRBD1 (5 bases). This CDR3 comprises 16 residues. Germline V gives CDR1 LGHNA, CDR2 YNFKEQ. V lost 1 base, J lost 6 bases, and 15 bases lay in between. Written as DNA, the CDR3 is TGTGCCAGCAGCCAAGTCGGTAGGGGTGCGTCCGGGGAGCTGTTTTTT. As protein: CASSQVGRGASGELFF.

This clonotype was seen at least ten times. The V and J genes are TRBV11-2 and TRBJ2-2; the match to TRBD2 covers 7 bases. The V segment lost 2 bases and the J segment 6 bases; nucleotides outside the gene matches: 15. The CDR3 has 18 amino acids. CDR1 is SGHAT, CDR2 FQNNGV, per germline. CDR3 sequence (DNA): TGTGCCAGCAGCTTAACCCCAGCGGGACTGATAATGTCCGGGGAGCTGTTTTTT. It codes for CASSLTPAGLIMSGELFF.

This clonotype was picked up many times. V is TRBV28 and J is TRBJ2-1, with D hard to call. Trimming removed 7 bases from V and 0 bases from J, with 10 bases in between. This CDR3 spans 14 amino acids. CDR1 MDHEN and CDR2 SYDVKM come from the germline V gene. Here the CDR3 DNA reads TGTGCCAGCAAGGCGGTGAGCTCCTACAATGAGCAGTTCTTC. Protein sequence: CASKAVSSYNEQFF.

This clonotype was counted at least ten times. DNA of the CDR3: TGTGCCAGCAGCTTGGCCCCGCGGGAGTCCGGAGATACGCAGTATTTT. This gives the protein CASSLAPRESGDTQYF. The chain is built from TRBV5-6 and TRBJ2-3, with TRBD2 identical over 7 bases. Germline assignment: CDR1 SGHDT and CDR2 YYEEEE. The CDR3 contains 16 residues. The junction had 9 bases not matched to a gene; V was cut back by 0 bases and J by 5 bases.

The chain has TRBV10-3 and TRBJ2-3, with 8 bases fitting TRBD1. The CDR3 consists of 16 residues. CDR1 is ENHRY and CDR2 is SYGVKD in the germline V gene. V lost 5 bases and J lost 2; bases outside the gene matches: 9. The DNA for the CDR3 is TGTGCCATCAGTAGACAGGGGCCGACGATCACAGATACGCAGTATTTT. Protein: CAISRQGPTITDTQYF.

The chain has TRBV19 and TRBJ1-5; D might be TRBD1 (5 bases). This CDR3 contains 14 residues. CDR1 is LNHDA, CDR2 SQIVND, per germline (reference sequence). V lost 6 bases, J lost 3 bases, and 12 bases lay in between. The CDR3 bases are TGTGCCAGTAGCCACGACAGAATCAATCAGCCCCAGCATTTT. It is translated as CASSHDRINQPQHF.

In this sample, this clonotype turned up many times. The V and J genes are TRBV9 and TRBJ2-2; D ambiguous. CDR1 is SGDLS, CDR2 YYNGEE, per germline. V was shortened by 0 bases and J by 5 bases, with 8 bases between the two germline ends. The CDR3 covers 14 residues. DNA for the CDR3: TGTGCCAGCAGCGTAGAGGCGGTTACCGGGGAGCTGTTTTTT. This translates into CASSVEAVTGELFF.

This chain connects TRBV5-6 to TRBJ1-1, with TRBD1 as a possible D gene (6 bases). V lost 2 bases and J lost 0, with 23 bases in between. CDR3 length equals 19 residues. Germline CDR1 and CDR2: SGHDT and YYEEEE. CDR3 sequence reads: CASSFAGGADPPMNTEAFF. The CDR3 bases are TGTGCCAGCAGCTTTGCGGGGGGCGCGGATCCCCCAATGAACACTGAAGCTTTCTTT.

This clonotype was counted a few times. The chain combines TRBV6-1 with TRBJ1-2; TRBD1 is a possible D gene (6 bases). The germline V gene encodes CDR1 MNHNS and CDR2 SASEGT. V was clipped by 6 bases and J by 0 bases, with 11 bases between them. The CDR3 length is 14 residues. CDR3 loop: CASRRTETNYGYTF. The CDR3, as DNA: TGTGCCAGCAGGCGGACAGAGACTAACTATGGCTACACCTTC.

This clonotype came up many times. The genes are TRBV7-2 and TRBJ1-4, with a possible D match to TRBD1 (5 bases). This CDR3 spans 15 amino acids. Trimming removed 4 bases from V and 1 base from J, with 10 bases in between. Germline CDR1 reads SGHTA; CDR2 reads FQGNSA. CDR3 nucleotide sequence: TGTGCCAGCAGCTCGGGGGACGTAACTAATGAAAAACTGTTTTTT. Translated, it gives CASSSGDVTNEKLFF.

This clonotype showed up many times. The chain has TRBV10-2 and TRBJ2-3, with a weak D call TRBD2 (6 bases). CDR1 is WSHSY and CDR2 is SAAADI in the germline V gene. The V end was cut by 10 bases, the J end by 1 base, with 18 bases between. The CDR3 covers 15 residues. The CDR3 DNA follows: TGCGCCACTTGCGGAGGGAACCCCGGCACAGATACGCAGTATTTT. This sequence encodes CATCGGNPGTDTQYF.

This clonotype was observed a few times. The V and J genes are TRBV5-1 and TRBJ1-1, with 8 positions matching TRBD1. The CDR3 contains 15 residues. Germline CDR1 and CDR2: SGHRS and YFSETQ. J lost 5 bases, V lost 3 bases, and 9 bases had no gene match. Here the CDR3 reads CASSSTTGAWTEAFF. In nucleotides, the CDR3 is TGCGCCAGCAGCTCGACGACAGGGGCCTGGACTGAAGCTTTCTTT.

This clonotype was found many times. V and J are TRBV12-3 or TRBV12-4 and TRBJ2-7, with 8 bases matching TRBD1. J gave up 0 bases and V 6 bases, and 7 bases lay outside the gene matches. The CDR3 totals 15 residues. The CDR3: CASSSGGSSSYEQYF. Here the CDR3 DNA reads TGTGCCAGCAGCTCAGGGGGCTCAAGCTCCTACGAGCAGTACTTC.

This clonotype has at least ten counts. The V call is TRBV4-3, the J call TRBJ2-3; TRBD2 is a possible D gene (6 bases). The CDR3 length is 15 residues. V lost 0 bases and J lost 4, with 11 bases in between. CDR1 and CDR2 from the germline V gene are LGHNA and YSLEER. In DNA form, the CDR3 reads TGCGCCAGCAGCCAAGATCAAGTAGCGGCAGATACGCAGTATTTT. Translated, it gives CASSQDQVAADTQYF.

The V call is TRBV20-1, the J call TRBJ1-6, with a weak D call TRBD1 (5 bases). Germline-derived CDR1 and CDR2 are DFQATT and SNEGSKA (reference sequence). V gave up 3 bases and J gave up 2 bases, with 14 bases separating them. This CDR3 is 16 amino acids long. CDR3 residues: CSARDPGGTYNSPLHF. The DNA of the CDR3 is TGCAGTGCTAGGGACCCCGGGGGAACCTATAATTCACCCCTCCACTTT.

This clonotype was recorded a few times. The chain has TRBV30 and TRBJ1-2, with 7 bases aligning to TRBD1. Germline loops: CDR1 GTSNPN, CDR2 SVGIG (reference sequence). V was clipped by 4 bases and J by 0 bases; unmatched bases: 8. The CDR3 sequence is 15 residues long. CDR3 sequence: CAWTTDRAPNYGYTF. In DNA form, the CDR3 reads TGTGCCTGGACGACCGACAGGGCGCCTAACTATGGCTACACCTTC.

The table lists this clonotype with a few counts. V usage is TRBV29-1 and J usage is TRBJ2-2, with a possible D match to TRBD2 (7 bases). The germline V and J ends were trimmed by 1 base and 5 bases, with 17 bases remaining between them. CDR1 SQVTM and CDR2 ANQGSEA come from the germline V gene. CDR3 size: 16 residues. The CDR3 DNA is TGCAGCGTTGAAGGGGGGGCGGGAGTAGGGACCGGGGAGCTGTTTTTT. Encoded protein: CSVEGGAGVGTGELFF.

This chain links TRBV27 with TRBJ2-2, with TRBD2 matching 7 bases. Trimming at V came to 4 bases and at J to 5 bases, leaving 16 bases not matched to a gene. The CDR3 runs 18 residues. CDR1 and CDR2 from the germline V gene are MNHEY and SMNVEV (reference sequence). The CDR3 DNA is TGTGCCAGCAGTTCGCCCCAGGCGGGAGAGGGAGCGACCGGGGAGCTGTTTTTT. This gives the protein CASSSPQAGEGATGELFF.

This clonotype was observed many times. The CDR3 DNA sequence: TGTGCCAGCAGCTTAGGGTCTTACGGGGAGCTGTTTTTT. Residues: CASSLGSYGELFF. V and J are TRBV7-9 and TRBJ2-2; D not resolved. Germline assignment: CDR1 SEHNR and CDR2 FQNEAQ (reference sequence). Trimming cost V 1 base and J 7 bases, with 7 bases left between them. The CDR3 contains 13 residues.

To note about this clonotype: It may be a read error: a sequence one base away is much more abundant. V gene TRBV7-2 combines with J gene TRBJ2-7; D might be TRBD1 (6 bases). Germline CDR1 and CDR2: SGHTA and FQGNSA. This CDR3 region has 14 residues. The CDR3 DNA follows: TGTGCCAGCAGCCAGACAGGTGGCTTCTACGTGCAGTACTTC. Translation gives CASSQTGGFYVQYF.

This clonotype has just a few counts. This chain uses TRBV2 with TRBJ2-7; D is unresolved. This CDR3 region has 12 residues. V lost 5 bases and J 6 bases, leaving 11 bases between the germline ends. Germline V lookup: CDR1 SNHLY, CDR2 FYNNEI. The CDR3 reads CASSLTPGEQYV. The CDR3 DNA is TGTGCCAGCAGTCTCACACCGGGCGAGCAGTACGTC.

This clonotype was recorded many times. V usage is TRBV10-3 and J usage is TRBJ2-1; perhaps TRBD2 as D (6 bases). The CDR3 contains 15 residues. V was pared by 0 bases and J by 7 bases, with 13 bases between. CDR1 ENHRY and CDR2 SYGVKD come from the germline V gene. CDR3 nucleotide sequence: TGTGCCATCAGTGAGTCAGGCGGGACCGAGAATGAGCAGTTCTTC. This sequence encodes CAISESGGTENEQFF.

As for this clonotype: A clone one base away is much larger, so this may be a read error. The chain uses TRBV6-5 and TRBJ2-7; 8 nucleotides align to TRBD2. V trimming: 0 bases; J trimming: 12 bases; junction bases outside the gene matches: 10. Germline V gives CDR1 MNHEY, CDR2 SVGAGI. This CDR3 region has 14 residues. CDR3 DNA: TGTGCCAGCAGTTACTCGGAGTCTAGCGGGCGGCTGTACTTC. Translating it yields CASSYSESSGRLYF.